This paragraph reports one T cell receptor (beta chain). The antigen is unknown. The data originate from a study of OX40 agonist ivuxolimab in advanced cancers. About the research overall: Patients with hepatocellular carcinoma, melanoma, renal cell or head and neck cancer made up the dose-escalation patients. It was permissible to have had prior anti-PD-1, anti-PD-L1 or anti-CTLA-4 therapy, and around 40% had some.

Measured with immunoSEQ multiplex PCR; TCRdb has only the in-frame clones, and not every one. The data show some 58,000 clones, with about 89% seen just once and roughly 2% held by the top ten. General study findings and limits: Researchers report that CD8+ T cells had, on average, more expanded clones than CD4+.

Sampled blood was obtained at baseline, cycle 4 day 1, and cycle 7 day 1. The TCR was taken from an adult with an advanced solid tumor such as melanoma, head and neck, liver or kidney cancer. The source material was CD4+ or CD8+ T cells sorted from blood, sampled in a trial of the OX40 agonist ivuxolimab.

CDR3 sequence reads: CASSAGVGSPQHF. The DNA of the CDR3 is TGTGCCAGCAGTGCGGGAGTGGGGTCGCCCCAGCATTTT. V usage is TRBV2 and J usage is TRBJ1-5; D ambiguous. The CDR3 is 13 amino acids. Germline V gene lookup returns CDR1 SNHLY and CDR2 FYNNEI. V lost 4 bases and J 9 bases, leaving 13 bases between the germline ends.